The present entry profiles one T cell receptor beta chain with its context. Its antigen specificity is not known. No clone much larger than this one lies a single base away; base qualities are absent. The immunoSEQ Assay, a bias-controlled multiplex PCR, was used to amplify TCRbeta CDR3 regions from genomic DNA. In the authors' own workflow: The number of nucleated cells in each sample was estimated from the amplification of reference gene primers within the assay. Sequence reads were collapsed and filtered to measure the absolute abundance of every unique TCRbeta CDR3 rearrangement. For each sample, productive Simpson clonality was calculated as the square root of Simpson's diversity index over productive rearrangements. The immuneACCESS repertoire file appears here via TCRdb, limited to in-frame rearrangements. These files lack a portion of the clones; in checked studies, under half of the deficit traces to unresolved V genes, and the cause of the others is not known. Clone size and the V and J calls come from that table; the DNA yielded D and trimming. Counted in this sample were more than 110,000 clones; over 75% of them appeared once. The top ten clones comprise approximately 45% of the sample.

Each collaborating institution followed its own protocols to collect whole blood in K2EDTA tubes. For TCRbeta analysis, collaborators shipped samples in one of three forms: frozen whole blood, isolated PBMCs, or DNA extracted from either of those sample types. As encoded in the germline V gene, CDR1 is MGHDK while CDR2 is SYGVNS. The CDR3 covers 14 residues, taking in both the cysteine and the phenylalanine. Only the CDR3 part of the read is kept: 42 bases, read in frame from the first base. Trimming removed 3 bases from V and 1 base from J, leaving 9 bases between the germline ends. These data belong to a study of blood T cell repertoires in COVID-19 (dated by TCRdb to 2018 to 2021). About the study as a whole: Samples from collaborators originated in the United States, Italy and Spain and spanned both the acute and convalescent phases of COVID-19. The material from the prospective study consisted of cDNA or gDNA derived from T cells, B-cell-depleted T cells, or PBMCs. The dataset comprised deeply sampled blood TCRbeta repertoires from subjects exposed to, actively infected with, or recovered from COVID-19. The repertoires were made available in a free public database intended to serve as a resource for research on the immune response to SARS-CoV-2. The samples were drawn from the first 160 participants of the ongoing ImmuneRACE study and from over a thousand subjects provided by 6 global collaborators. A de-identified subject ID, COVID-19 status, age in years and sex were almost always included in the sample metadata. Where HLA class I and class II types were available, the types were taken from metadata supplied by the sample provider, not from assay-based typing.

The paper's findings and limits, for the study overall: The quantity of clinical and demographic metadata differed by source and by participant and was supplied without curation.

The sample taken for sequencing was peripheral blood. The source of this sequence is a human donor in a cohort sampled during active COVID-19. The V and J genes are TRBV25-1 and TRBJ1-1, with the D gene uncertain. Read as DNA, the sequence is TGTGCCAGCAGTGATACCCCGGGGAACACTGAAGCTTTCTTT. It specifies CASSDTPGNTEAFF. Reference TRBV25-1 and TRBJ1-1 proteins supply the regions before and after the CDR3; the full variable domain is: EADIYQTPRYLVIGTGKKITLECSQTMGHDKMYWYQQDPGMELHLIHYSYGVNSTEKGDLSSESTVSRIRTEHFPLTLESARPSHTSQYLCASSDTPGNTEAFFGQGTRLTVV.